Detailed here is one TCR beta chain. J lost 5 bases, V lost 7 bases, and 9 bases had no gene match. Germline-derived CDR1 and CDR2 are LNHDA and SQIVND (reference sequence). The CDR3 totals 15 residues. This specimen belongs to a study of control samples from healthy donors and cancer patients. The repertoire was sequenced with immunoSEQ multiplex PCR; TCRdb's copy has only in-frame clones and lacks some. This table has around 160,000 clones, approximately 93% appearing once. The sample was blood. The source of this sequence is a man aged 18 to 35 in good health. The chain couples TRBV19 to TRBJ2-1; 9 bases match TRBD1. The CDR3: CASKKDRGGHNEQFF. The DNA for the CDR3 is TGTGCCAGTAAAAAGGACAGGGGAGGTCACAATGAGCAGTTCTTC.